The next 15 T cell receptor beta chains were all read from a single sample in a study of monozygotic twins with inflammatory bowel disease. TCRdb re-called the 5' RACE reads and shows each CDR3 protein once, DNA omitted. The sample has more than 300,000 distinct CDR3 sequences; the top ten hold roughly 2.6%. Sequenced input: blood. These TCRs come from a human donor with ulcerative colitis or Crohn's disease, or a healthy co-twin of an affected twin (not recorded which).

The genes are TRBV20-1 and TRBJ2-7; with no DNA, the TCRdb D assignment of TRBD1 cannot be verified. This CDR3 has 12 residues. Germline CDR1 DFQATT, CDR2 SNEGSKA (reference sequence). The CDR3 here is CSAADNYYEQYF.

This rearrangement joins TRBV20-1 to TRBJ1-4; checking the TCRdb D call of TRBD1 is not possible without DNA. This CDR3 contains 13 residues. The V gene's germline CDR1 is DFQATT and CDR2 SNEGSKA (reference sequence). CDR3: CSGSGTLNEKLFF.

The chain recombines TRBV12-5 with TRBJ1-1; as DNA is missing, the TRBD1 call by TCRdb cannot be tested. In germline, CDR1 is LGHNT, CDR2 FRNRAP. This CDR3 has 22 residues. The CDR3 sequence: CASGLAPTRGVLEGGYRTEAFF.

The rearrangement uses TRBV20-1 and TRBJ1-3; TCRdb names TRBD1, which stays unverified in the absence of DNA. The CDR3 covers 17 residues. The germline V gene encodes CDR1 DFQATT and CDR2 SNEGSKA (reference sequence). The CDR3 sequence: CSASRTGVGYSGNTIYF.

V usage is TRBV6-1 and J usage is TRBJ1-1. This CDR3 has 14 residues. CDR1 and CDR2 (germline): MNHNS, SASEGT. The CDR3 sequence is CASSPENDRTEAFF.

The chain links TRBV7-2 to TRBJ2-1. In germline, CDR1 is SGHTA, CDR2 FQGNSA. The CDR3 covers 13 residues. The CDR3 loop is CASSLFAANEQFF. The full variable domain, completed using reference TRBV7-2 and TRBJ2-1, is GAGVSQSPSNKVTEKGKDVELRCDPISGHTALYWYRQSLGQGLEFLIYFQGNSAPDKSGLPSDRFSAERTGGSVSTLTIQRTQQEDSAVYLCASSLFAANEQFFGPGTRLTVL.

J is TRBJ2-7 and V is TRBV6-5. The CDR3 sequence is 16 residues long. CDR1 is MNHEY, CDR2 SVGAGI, per germline. The CDR3 sequence is CASSYWAGDLGYEQYF.

The CDR3 reads CASSWDREKLFF. The rearrangement links TRBV12-3 or TRBV12-4 to TRBJ1-4; there is no DNA to check the TCRdb D call of TRBD1. The CDR3 covers 12 residues.

The V call is TRBV5-6, the J call TRBJ1-2; TCRdb calls TRBD1, which cannot be checked without DNA. Germline V gene sequence: CDR1 SGHDT, CDR2 YYEEEE. The CDR3 is 16 residues long. The CDR3: CASSLMTGRGNYGYTF.

The chain carries TRBV7-2 and TRBJ2-1; TCRdb names TRBD2, which stays unverified in the absence of DNA. This CDR3 is 17 amino acids long. Germline lookup yields CDR1 SGHTA and CDR2 FQGNSA. This chain's CDR3 is CASSPIPGTVYWDEQFF.

The chain recombines TRBV6-5 with TRBJ1-6; TCRdb selects TRBD1, and the lack of DNA leaves this call unchecked. Germline CDR1 is MNHEY and CDR2 is SVGAGI. The CDR3 sequence is 16 residues long. The CDR3 sequence is CASSYMRQEGNSPLHF.

The chain links TRBV29-1 to TRBJ2-5; TCRdb's assignment of TRBD1 cannot be checked, as there is no DNA. The CDR3 covers 13 residues. CDR1 and CDR2 (germline): SQVTM, ANQGSEA. CDR3 residues: CSVARGAQETQYF. The complete variable domain, with remaining parts taken from reference TRBV29-1 and TRBJ2-5, reads SAVISQKPSRDICQRGTSLTIQCQVDSQVTMMFWYRQQPGQSLTLIATANQGSEATYESGFVIDKFPISRPNLTFSTLTVSNMSPEDSSIYLCSVARGAQETQYFGPGTRLLVL.

The chain links TRBV7-6 to TRBJ2-2; TCRdb's D call of TRBD1 is untestable without DNA. This CDR3 is 17 amino acids long. Per germline, CDR1 SGHVS and CDR2 FNYEAQ. CDR3 protein: CASSLGSDRRYTGELFF.

The gene calls are TRBV12-3 or TRBV12-4 and TRBJ2-3; TCRdb reports TRBD2, a call that lacks DNA to check it against. The CDR3 sequence is 18 residues long. CDR3 amino acids: CASSLGGVAGANTDTQYF.

The V and J genes are TRBV12-3 or TRBV12-4 and TRBJ1-3; no DNA is available, so the TRBD1 call from TCRdb remains unchecked. The CDR3 has 15 residues. The CDR3 reads CASSLVRGPGNTIYF.